This T cell receptor beta chain was observed in a study of CD8+CD57+ T cells in acquired aplastic anemia. Flow cytometry had shown expanded CD8+CD57+ cells in the patients chosen for sequencing. Genomic DNA served as template for TCR beta VDJ and CDR3 profiling. TCRdb re-analysed the reads in MiXCR, keeping a single row per CDR3 protein. The sample includes 200,000 to 250,000 distinct CDR3 sequences, roughly 53% of them seen just once. This clonotype was found many times. J lost 1 base, V lost 3 bases, and 4 bases had no gene match. Germline CDR1 is LNHDA and CDR2 is SQIVND (reference sequence). This CDR3 comprises 15 residues.

The sequence was obtained from a human donor with aplastic anemia. Material for sequencing was sorted CD4+, CD8+, or CD8+CD57+ T cells (not recorded which) from PBMCs. V usage is TRBV19 and J usage is TRBJ2-5, with 8 bases identical to TRBD2. The CDR3 loop reads CASSIGSGGQETQYF. The DNA of the CDR3 is TGTGCCAGTAGTATCGGAAGCGGGGGCCAAGAGACCCAGTACTTC. The entire variable domain, with the rest obtained from reference TRBV19 and TRBJ2-5, is as follows: DGGITQSPKYLFRKEGQNVTLSCEQNLNHDAMYWYRQDPGQGLRLIYYSQIVNDFQKGDIAEGYSVSREKKESFPLTVTSAQKNPTAFYLCASSIGSGGQETQYFGPGTRLLVL.